This paragraph reports one TCR beta chain. The antigen this receptor binds is unknown. The record has no base qualities; no much larger clone is one base away. This entry is derived from a study of T cells of healthy individuals listed by TCRdb under 2018. Libraries were built with 5' RACE. Sequencing relied on an Illumina MiSeq. TCRdb reworked the public reads: Q25 trimming with fastp, MiXCR clone assembly, productive beta chains retained. Rows merge per CDR3 protein into single entries with the most common DNA and genes. This sample comprises 85,000 to 100,000 distinct CDR3 sequences, about 16% of them detected only once. About 6% of the sample is held by the ten biggest clonotypes. Measured from the cysteine to the phenylalanine, the CDR3 is 18 residues long. Only the CDR3 DNA is retained, 54 bases long and in frame from the first base. At the junction V is shortened by 0 bases and J by 1 base; bases outside the gene matches: 10. Via the germline V gene (reference sequence), CDR1 is GTSNPN and CDR2 SVGIG.

The sequence was obtained from a human donor in good health. The chain is assembled from TRBV30 and TRBJ2-3; 10 of the junction bases match TRBD2. The CDR3 protein: CAWSVKAGGPIGTDTQYF. Read as DNA, the sequence is TGTGCCTGGAGTGTAAAAGCGGGGGGGCCTATTGGCACAGATACGCAGTATTTT.